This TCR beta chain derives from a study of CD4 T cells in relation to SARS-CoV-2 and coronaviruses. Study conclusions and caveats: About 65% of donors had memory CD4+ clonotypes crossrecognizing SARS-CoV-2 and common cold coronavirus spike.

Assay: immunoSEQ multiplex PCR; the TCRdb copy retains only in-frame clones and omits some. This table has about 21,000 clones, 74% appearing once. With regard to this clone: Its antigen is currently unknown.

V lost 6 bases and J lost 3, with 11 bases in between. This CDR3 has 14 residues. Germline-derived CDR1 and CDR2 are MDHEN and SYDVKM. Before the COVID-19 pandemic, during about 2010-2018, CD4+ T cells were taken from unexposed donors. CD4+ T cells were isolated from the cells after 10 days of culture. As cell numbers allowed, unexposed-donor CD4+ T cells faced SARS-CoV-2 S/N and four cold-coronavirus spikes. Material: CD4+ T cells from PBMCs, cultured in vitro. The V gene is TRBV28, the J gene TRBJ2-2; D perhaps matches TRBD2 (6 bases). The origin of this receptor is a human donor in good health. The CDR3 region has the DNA TGTGCCAGCAGACAACTAGCTCACACCGGGGAGCTGTTTTTT. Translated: CASRQLAHTGELFF. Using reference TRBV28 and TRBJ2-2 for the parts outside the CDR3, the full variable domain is DVKVTQSSRYLVKRTGEKVFLECVQDMDHENMFWYRQDPGLGLRLIYFSYDVKMKEKGDIPEGYSVSREKKERFSLILESASTNQTSMYLCASRQLAHTGELFFGEGSRLTVL.